This T cell receptor beta chain derives from a study of blood T cells in healthy people across ages. The sample holds a few counts of this clonotype. A sample-barcoded 5' primer and a J-beta primer mix were used in a second PCR of roughly 7 to 12 cycles. Each CDR3 protein is one row after TCRdb ran MiXCR on the 5' RACE reads. This table has around 940,000 distinct CDR3 sequences, 51% appearing once. The CDR3 sequence is 16 residues long. Trimming took 0 bases from V and 8 from J, leaving 20 bases between them. Looked up from germline, CDR1 is DFQATT and CDR2 is SNEGSKA (reference sequence). The sequenced sample was blood. This rearrangement joins TRBV20-1 to TRBJ2-1; D not certain. The sequence came from a woman between 55 and 75 years old in good health. The CDR3 nucleotides are TGCAGTGCTAGAGATCGGCGGCAGTCGTTAGTCCATGAGCAGTTCTTC. Translation gives CSARDRRQSLVHEQFF.